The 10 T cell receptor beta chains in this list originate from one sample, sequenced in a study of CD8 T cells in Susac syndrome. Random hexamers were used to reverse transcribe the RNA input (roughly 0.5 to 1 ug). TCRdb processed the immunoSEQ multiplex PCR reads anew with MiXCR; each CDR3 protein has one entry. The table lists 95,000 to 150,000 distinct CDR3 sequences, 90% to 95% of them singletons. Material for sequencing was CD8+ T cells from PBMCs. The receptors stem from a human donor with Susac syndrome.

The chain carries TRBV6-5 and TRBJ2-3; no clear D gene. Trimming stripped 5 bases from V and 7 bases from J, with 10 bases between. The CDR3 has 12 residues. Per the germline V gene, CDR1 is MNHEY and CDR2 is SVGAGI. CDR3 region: CASSEDPNTQYF. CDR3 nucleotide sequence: TGTGCCAGCAGTGAGGATCCGAATACGCAGTATTTT.

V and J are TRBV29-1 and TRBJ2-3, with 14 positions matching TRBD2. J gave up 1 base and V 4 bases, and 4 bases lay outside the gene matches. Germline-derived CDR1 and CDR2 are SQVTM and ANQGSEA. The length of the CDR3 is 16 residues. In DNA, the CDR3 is TGCAGCGTTGGGGGACTAGCGGGGGAGCGCACAGATACGCAGTATTTT. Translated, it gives CSVGGLAGERTDTQYF.

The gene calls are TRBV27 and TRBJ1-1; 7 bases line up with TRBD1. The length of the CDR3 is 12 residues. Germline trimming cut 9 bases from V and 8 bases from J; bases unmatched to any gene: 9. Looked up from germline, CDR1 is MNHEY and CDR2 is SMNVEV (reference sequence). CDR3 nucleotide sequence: TGTGCCAGTGCAGGGGGGATTTTCGAAGCTTTCTTT. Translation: CASAGGIFEAFF.

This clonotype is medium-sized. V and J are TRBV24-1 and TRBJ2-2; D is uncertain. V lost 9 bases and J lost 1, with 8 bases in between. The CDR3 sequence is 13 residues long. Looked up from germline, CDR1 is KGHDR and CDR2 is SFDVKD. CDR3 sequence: CATFDGNTGELFF. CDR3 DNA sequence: TGTGCCACCTTTGACGGGAACACCGGGGAGCTGTTTTTT.

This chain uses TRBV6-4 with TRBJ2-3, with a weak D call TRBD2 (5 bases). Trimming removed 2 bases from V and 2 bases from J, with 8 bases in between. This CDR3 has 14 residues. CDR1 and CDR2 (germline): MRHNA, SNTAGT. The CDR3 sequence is CASSDGLATDTQYF. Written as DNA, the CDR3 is TGTGCCAGCAGTGACGGGCTAGCCACAGATACGCAGTATTTT.

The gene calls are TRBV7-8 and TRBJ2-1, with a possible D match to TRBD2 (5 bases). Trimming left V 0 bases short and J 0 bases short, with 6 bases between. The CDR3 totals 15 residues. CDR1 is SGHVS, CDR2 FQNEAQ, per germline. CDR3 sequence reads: CASSLAGSSYNEQFF. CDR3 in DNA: TGTGCCAGCAGCTTAGCGGGGAGCTCCTACAATGAGCAGTTCTTC.

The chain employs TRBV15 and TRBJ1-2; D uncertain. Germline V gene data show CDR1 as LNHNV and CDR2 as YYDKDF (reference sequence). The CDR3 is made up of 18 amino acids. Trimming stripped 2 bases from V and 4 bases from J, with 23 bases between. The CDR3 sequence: CATSRTLYPGEGAYGYTF. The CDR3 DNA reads TGTGCCACCAGCAGAACGCTATATCCCGGGGAGGGAGCCTATGGCTACACCTTC. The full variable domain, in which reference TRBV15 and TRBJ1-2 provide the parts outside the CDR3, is DAMVIQNPRYQVTQFGKPVTLSCSQTLNHNVMYWYQQKSSQAPKLLFHYYDKDFNNEADTPDNFQSRRPNTSFCFLDIRSPGLGDTAMYLCATSRTLYPGEGAYGYTFGSGTRLTVV.

This chain's CDR3 is CASSLTTGPQETQYF. CDR3 DNA: TGTGCCAGCAGTTTAACCACAGGGCCCCAAGAGACCCAGTACTTC. The V and J genes are TRBV27 and TRBJ2-5, with D perhaps TRBD1 (6 bases). Germline V gene data show CDR1 as MNHEY and CDR2 as SMNVEV (reference sequence). Trimming removed 2 bases at V and 1 base at J, with 11 bases between. This CDR3 has 15 amino acids.

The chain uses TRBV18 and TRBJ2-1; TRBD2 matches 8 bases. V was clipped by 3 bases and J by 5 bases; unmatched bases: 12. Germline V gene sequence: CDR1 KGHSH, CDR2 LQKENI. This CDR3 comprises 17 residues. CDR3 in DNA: TGTGCCAGCTCACCTACCCGGGGTAGCGGGGCAGACAATGAGCAGTTCTTC. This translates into CASSPTRGSGADNEQFF.

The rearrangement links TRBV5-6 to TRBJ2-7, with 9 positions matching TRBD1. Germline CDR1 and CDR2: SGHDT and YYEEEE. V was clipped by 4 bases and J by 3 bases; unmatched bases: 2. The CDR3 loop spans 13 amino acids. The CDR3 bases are TGTGCCAGCAGCGAGGACAGGGGCTACGAGCAGTACTTC. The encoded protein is CASSEDRGYEQYF.